Listed below are T cell receptor beta chains from one sample, sequenced in a study of blood T cell repertoires in COVID-19. Assay: immunoSEQ multiplex PCR; the TCRdb copy retains only in-frame clones and omits some. The sample lists just over 300,000 clones, approximately 89% occurring once. Input material: peripheral blood. The receptors were gathered from a woman under 40 with COVID-19, enrolled during active disease. Both conserved end residues are part of each CDR3. D genes are given only for firm matches. Size is omitted from some rows. Given values are once, few, many or a class for expanded clones.

>TRBJ2-3|NA|TRBD2|TRBV7-6
CASTMGGPTDTQYF
TGTGCCAGCACCATGGGAGGGCCCACAGATACGCAGTATTTT
>TRBJ1-5|NA|TRBD1|TRBV7-3
CASSSDRDQPQHF
TGTGCCAGCAGCTCGGACAGGGATCAGCCCCAGCATTTT
>TRBJ1-5|NA|NA|TRBV24-1
CATSDLRLSRVKAKGNQPQHF
TGTGCCACCAGTGATTTGCGACTTAGTAGGGTGAAGGCCAAGGGGAATCAGCCCCAGCATTTT
>TRBJ1-5|NA|TRBD1|TRBV5-1
CASSSGQVNQPQHF
TGCGCCAGCAGCTCGGGACAGGTCAATCAGCCCCAGCATTTT
>TRBJ2-5|NA|NA|TRBV5-4
CASSPSAGRGGQETQYF
TGTGCCAGCAGCCCCTCCGCCGGTAGGGGAGGCCAAGAGACCCAGTACTTC
>TRBJ2-6|NA|NA|TRBV5-1
CASTLQFTGSGANVLTF
TGCGCCAGCACGTTACAGTTTACCGGCTCTGGGGCCAACGTCCTGACTTTC
>TRBJ1-6|once|TRBD1|TRBV30
CAWSLDREYSPLHF
TGTGCCTGGAGTCTCGACAGGGAATATTCACCCCTCCACTTT
>TRBJ1-4|NA|TRBD1|TRBV27
CASSFFRGANEKLFF
TGTGCCAGCAGTTTTTTCAGGGGGGCTAATGAAAAACTGTTTTTT
>TRBJ1-1|NA|NA|TRBV28
CASSLRPSTEAFF
TGTGCCAGCAGTTTACGCCCGAGTACTGAAGCTTTCTTT
>TRBJ2-2|NA|NA|TRBV2
CASSANYRVRGELFF
TGTGCCAGCAGTGCCAATTACAGGGTTAGGGGGGAGCTGTTTTTT
>TRBJ1-2|NA|NA|TRBV29-1
CSVETGGYGYTF
TGCAGCGTTGAGACGGGGGGCTATGGCTACACCTTC
>TRBJ1-1|NA|NA|TRBV5-8
CASSARILREAFF
TGTGCCAGCAGCGCGCGGATCTTACGTGAAGCTTTCTTT
>TRBJ2-1|NA|TRBD1|TRBV24-1
CATSDRQGNLDNEQFF
TGTGCCACCAGTGATAGACAGGGGAATTTGGACAATGAGCAGTTCTTC
>TRBJ1-1|NA|NA|TRBV19
CASSIGRTNTEAFF
TGTGCCAGTAGTATCGGCAGGACTAACACTGAAGCTTTCTTT
>TRBJ2-5|once|TRBD2|TRBV5-1
CASSLAYGGGQETQYF
TGCGCCAGCAGCTTGGCCTATGGCGGGGGGCAAGAGACCCAGTACTTC
>TRBJ1-4|NA|NA|TRBV3-1/TRBV3-2
CASSQRGSGNEKLFF
TGTGCCAGCAGCCAGAGAGGGTCGGGTAATGAAAAACTGTTTTTT
>TRBJ2-3|NA|TRBD2|TRBV2
CASSISGGRADTQYF
TGTGCCAGCAGTATTAGCGGGGGGCGTGCAGATACGCAGTATTTT
>TRBJ2-1|NA|TRBD2|TRBV4-3
CASSQDWTGGIYNEQFF
TGCGCCAGCAGCCAAGACTGGACGGGGGGGATCTACAATGAGCAGTTCTTC
>TRBJ1-2|NA|NA|TRBV9
CASSGWGRSDGYTF
TGTGCCAGCAGCGGGTGGGGGCGTTCGGATGGCTACACCTTC
>TRBJ1-2|NA|TRBD1|TRBV6-5
CASIKGRGLDYGYTF
TGTGCCAGCATTAAGGGCAGGGGGCTCGATTATGGCTACACCTTC
>TRBJ1-1|once|TRBD1|TRBV10-3
CAISKGQGNTEAFF
TGTGCCATCAGTAAGGGACAGGGGAACACTGAAGCTTTCTTT
>TRBJ2-7|NA|NA|TRBV7-9
CASSLEQTHYEQYF
TGTGCCAGCAGCTTAGAACAGACACACTACGAGCAGTACTTC
>TRBJ2-1|NA|TRBD2|TRBV4-1
CASSQVEAGGPYEQFF
TGCGCCAGCAGCCAAGTAGAGGCGGGGGGGCCTTATGAGCAGTTCTTC